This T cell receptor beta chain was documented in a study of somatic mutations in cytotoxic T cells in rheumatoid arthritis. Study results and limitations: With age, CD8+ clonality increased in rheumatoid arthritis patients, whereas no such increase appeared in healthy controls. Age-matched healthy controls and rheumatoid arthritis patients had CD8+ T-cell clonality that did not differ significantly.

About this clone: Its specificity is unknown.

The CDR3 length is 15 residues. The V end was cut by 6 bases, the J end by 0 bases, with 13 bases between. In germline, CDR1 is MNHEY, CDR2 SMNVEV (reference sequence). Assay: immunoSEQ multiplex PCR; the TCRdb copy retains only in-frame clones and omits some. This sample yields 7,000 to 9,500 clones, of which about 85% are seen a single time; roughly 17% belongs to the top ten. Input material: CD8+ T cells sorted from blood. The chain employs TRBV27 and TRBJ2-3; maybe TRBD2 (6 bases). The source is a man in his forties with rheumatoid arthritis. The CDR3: CASSTGTASTDTQYF. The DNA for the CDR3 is TGTGCCAGCAGCACCGGGACTGCTAGCACAGATACGCAGTATTTT.